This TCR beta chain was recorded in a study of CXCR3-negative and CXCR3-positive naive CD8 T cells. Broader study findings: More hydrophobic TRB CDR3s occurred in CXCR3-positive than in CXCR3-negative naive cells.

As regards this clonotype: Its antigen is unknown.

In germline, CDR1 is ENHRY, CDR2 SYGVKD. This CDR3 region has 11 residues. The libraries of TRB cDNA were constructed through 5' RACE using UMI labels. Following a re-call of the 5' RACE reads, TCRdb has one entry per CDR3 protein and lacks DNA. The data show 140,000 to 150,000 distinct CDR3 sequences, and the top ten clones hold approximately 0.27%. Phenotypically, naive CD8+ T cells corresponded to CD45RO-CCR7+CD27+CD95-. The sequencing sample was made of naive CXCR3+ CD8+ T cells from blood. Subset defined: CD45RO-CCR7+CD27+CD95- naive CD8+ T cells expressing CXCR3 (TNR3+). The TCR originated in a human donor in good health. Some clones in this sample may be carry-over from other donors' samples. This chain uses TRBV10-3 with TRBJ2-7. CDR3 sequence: CAIMREGEQYF.